This entry features one T cell receptor beta chain sequence. Its cognate antigen is unknown. The study ran its PCR with 60 Vbeta and 13 Jbeta primers. In the original analysis: In a later analysis, around 12 million of 65 million to 90 million unique beta chains occurred in at least two donors. Method: immunoSEQ multiplex PCR; TCRdb's copy keeps in-frame clones and lacks some. V, J and clone size are those of that table, while D and trimming were read from the DNA. The sample holds 170,000 or so clones, roughly 75% seen once. CDR3 length: 15 residues. Losses at the gene ends were 5 bases for V and 2 bases for J; bases not matched to a gene: 8. Per the germline V gene, CDR1 is SGHTS and CDR2 is YDEGEE. These data originate in a study of cytomegalovirus exposure and HLA in healthy donors. Notes on the study in general: Both high specificity and high sensitivity reportedly marked the classifier's diagnosis of cytomegalovirus status. Across all donors, roughly uniform sequencing depth was an assumption of the presence/absence analyses. Segments of the TCR beta V type were, in most cases, productive about 90% or about 30% of the time in an earlier analysis.

This clonotype was obtained from a man between 40 and 49 years old in good health and CMV-seronegative. The sequenced material came from PBMCs. The chain is built from TRBV5-8 and TRBJ2-3; TRBD1 agrees at 7 bases. This CDR3 is CASRIQGMDTDTQYF. The CDR3 region has the DNA TGTGCCAGCAGAATACAGGGGATGGACACAGATACGCAGTATTTT.